This TCR beta chain came from a study of blood T cells in healthy people across ages. Study results and limitations: Researchers report that TCR beta diversity correlated strongly with naive T cell percentage.

Healthy Russian Caucasian donors spanned ages about 6 to 100 years. The germline V gene encodes CDR1 ENHRY and CDR2 SYGVKD. CDR3 length: 17 amino acids. Between the trimmed V and J ends, which lost 1 base and 4 bases, there was a span of 19 bases. Then a second PCR, running roughly 6 to 12 cycles, was carried out with a sample-barcoded 5' primer and a J-beta primer mix. TCRdb re-called the 5' RACE reads with MiXCR, one entry per CDR3 protein. The sample records approximately 960,000 distinct CDR3 sequences, 29% being singletons. This clonotype was detected once. The antigen remains undetermined. These sequences were also reported in another study, on T cells of mothers and their children. From that paper: Within related and unrelated pairs, thymic selection shapes TCR recombination output in a similar way. The authors identified no persistent microchimeric T cell clones.

The sequence came from a woman in her forties in good health. Material for sequencing was blood. J is TRBJ1-2 and V is TRBV10-3; D not resolved. This chain's CDR3 is CAISEWRSRDTLYGYTF. The CDR3 nucleotides read TGTGCCATCAGTGAGTGGCGAAGTAGGGATACACTCTATGGCTACACCTTC.